This T cell receptor (beta chain) comes out of a study of blood T cell repertoires in COVID-19. This clone showed up just once. During active infection, Seattle patients enrolled and were then monitored through disease. Repertoires were generated with immunoSEQ multiplex PCR, while TCRdb's copy carries only in-frame clones and drops some. Of some 73,000 clones listed, about 86% are singletons. Sample: peripheral blood. This receptor was taken from a man at least 80 years old with COVID-19, enrolled during active disease.

The CDR3 loop is CASSANVQGALETQYF. In DNA, the CDR3 is TGTGCCAGCAGCGCCAACGTACAGGGGGCGTTAGAGACCCAGTACTTC. The chain joins TRBV7-6 to TRBJ2-5; 9 bases are shared with TRBD1. The CDR3 sequence is 16 residues long. Trimming cost V 5 bases and J 4 bases; bases outside gene matches: 11. Germline CDR1 SGHVS, CDR2 FNYEAQ. The variable domain in full, completed from reference TRBV7-6 and TRBJ2-5, reads GAGVSQSPRYKVTKRGQDVALRCDPISGHVSLYWYRQALGQGPEFLTYFNYEAQQDKSGLPNDRFSAERPEGSISTLTIQRTEQRDSAMYRCASSANVQGALETQYFGPGTRLLVL.